This T cell receptor beta chain was captured in a study of cytomegalovirus exposure and HLA in healthy donors. Primers included in the PCR were 60 Vbeta and 13 Jbeta primers. In the study's own analysis: In a later analysis, around 10 million of approximately 80 million unique beta chains occurred in at least two donors. The protocol was immunoSEQ multiplex PCR, while the TCRdb copy is restricted to in-frame clones and leaves out a portion. That table is the source of V, J and clone size, and D and trimming were worked out from the DNA. The sample shows 160,000 or so clones, about four fifths of them seen only once. Germline V gene lookup returns CDR1 GTSNPN and CDR2 SVGIG (reference sequence). The CDR3 totals 14 residues. V was pared by 2 bases and J by 7 bases, with 7 bases of the junction left unmatched.

The V gene is TRBV30, the J gene TRBJ1-2; 10 positions match TRBD1. This receptor was taken from a woman aged 18-30 years in good health and CMV-seropositive. The sample consisted of PBMCs. CDR3 in DNA: TGTGCCTGGAGTAACGGACAGGGGGAGAGTGGCTACACCTTC. Translating gives CAWSNGQGESGYTF.